The present TCR beta chain was sequenced within a study of blood T cell repertoires in COVID-19. V lost 3 bases to trimming and J lost 13 bases; unmatched junction nucleotides: 5. This CDR3 comprises 13 residues. Germline CDR1 SGHTA, CDR2 FQGNSA. This clone was recorded once. Authors' data handling: Using reference gene primer amplification, nucleated cell counts were estimated. Profiling relied on immunoSEQ multiplex PCR, and the TCRdb table lists in-frame clones only, not all of them. The V and J calls and clone size were taken over from that table, and D and trimming were inferred from the DNA. The profile shows about 150,000 clones, around 85% of them singletons.

The V and J genes are TRBV7-2 and TRBJ2-1, with TRBD1 matching over 11 bases. This receptor was obtained from a man older than 75 with COVID-19, enrolled during active disease. Sequencing used peripheral blood. The CDR3 loop is CASSFPDRGPQFF. The DNA of the CDR3 is TGTGCCAGCAGCTTTCCGGACAGGGGGCCTCAGTTCTTC. The full variable domain, with the rest looked up from reference TRBV7-2 and TRBJ2-1, is GAGVSQSPSNKVTEKGKDVELRCDPISGHTALYWYRQSLGQGLEFLIYFQGNSAPDKSGLPSDRFSAERTGGSVSTLTIQRTQQEDSAVYLCASSFPDRGPQFFGPGTRLTVL.